The clone carrying this T cell receptor beta chain was detected ten times or more. The CDR3 is 13 amino acids. The germline V gene encodes CDR1 MNHEY and CDR2 SMNVEV (reference sequence). The V gene lost 2 bases and the J gene lost 3 bases, with 8 bases spanning the gap. These data belong to a study of identical twins. TCRdb re-derived calls from the 5' RACE reads in MiXCR, one entry per CDR3 protein. The table has around 250,000 distinct CDR3 sequences, 6.5% seen once. These data were also filed under a second study, of T cells expressing NK-cell markers. That work states: Seropositivity for HCMV was found in most of the eight sequenced donors, with one seronegative.

The TCR comes from a woman younger than 30 in good health. The sequencing input was CD8+ T cells sorted from blood. The J gene is TRBJ2-7, the V gene TRBV27; TRBD1 is a possible D gene (5 bases). Here the CDR3 reads CASSLRGHYEQYF. CDR3 coding DNA: TGTGCCAGCAGTTTAAGGGGTCACTACGAGCAGTACTTC.